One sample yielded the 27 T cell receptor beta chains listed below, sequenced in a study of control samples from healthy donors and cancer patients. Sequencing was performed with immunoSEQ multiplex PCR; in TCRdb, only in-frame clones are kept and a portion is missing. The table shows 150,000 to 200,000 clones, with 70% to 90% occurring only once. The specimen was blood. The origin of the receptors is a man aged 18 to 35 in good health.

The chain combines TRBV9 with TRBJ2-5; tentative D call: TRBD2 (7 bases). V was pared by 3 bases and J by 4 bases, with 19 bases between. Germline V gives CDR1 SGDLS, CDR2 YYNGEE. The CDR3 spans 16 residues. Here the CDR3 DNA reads TGTGCCAGCAGCGCAGGGGTCCAGGGAGGGGCAGAGACCCAGTACTTC. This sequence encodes CASSAGVQGGAETQYF.

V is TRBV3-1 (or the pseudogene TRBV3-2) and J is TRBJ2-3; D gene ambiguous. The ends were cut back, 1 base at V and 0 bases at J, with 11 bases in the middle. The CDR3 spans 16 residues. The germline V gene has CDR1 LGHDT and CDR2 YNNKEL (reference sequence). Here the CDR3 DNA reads TGTGCCAGCAGCCAAGCTTGGTTTGGTAGCACAGATACGCAGTATTTT. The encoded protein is CASSQAWFGSTDTQYF.

CDR3 amino acids: CASSQPVGGYTF. DNA of the CDR3: TGTGCCAGCAGCCAACCCGTCGGGGGCTACACCTTC. The rearrangement links TRBV3-1 (or the pseudogene TRBV3-2) to TRBJ1-2; no firm D call. This CDR3 has 12 amino acids. Germline V CDR1 and CDR2: LGHDT, YNNKEL (reference sequence). Trimming removed 2 bases from V and 8 bases from J, with 9 bases in between.

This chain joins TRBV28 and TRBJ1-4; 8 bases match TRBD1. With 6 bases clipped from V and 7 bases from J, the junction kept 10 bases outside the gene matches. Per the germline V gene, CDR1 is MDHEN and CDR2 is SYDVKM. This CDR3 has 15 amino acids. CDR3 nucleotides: TGTGCCAGCAGCCCAGGACAGGGCCGGACTGAAAAACTGTTTTTT. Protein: CASSPGQGRTEKLFF. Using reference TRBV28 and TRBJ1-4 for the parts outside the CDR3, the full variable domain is DVKVTQSSRYLVKRTGEKVFLECVQDMDHENMFWYRQDPGLGLRLIYFSYDVKMKEKGDIPEGYSVSREKKERFSLILESASTNQTSMYLCASSPGQGRTEKLFFGSGTQLSVL.

CDR3 DNA sequence: TGTGCCAGCAAAAAGACAGGGGCCCTGGACACTGAAGCTTTCTTT. It codes for CASKKTGALDTEAFF. The chain recombines TRBV6-5 with TRBJ1-1, with TRBD1 matching 8 bases. CDR1 and CDR2 from the germline V gene are MNHEY and SVGAGI. The CDR3 sequence is 15 residues long. After removal of 7 bases from V and 3 bases from J, the junction contained 10 bases not matched to a gene.

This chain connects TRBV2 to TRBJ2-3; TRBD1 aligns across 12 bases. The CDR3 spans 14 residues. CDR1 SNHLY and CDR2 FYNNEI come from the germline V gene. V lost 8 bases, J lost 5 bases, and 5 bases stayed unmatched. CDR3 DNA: TGTGCCAGCGGGGACAGGGGGCGCGGAGATACGCAGTATTTT. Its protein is CASGDRGRGDTQYF.

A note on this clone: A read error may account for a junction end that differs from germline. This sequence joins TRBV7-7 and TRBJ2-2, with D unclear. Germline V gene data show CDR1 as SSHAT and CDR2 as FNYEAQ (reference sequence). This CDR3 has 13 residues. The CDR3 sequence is CASSLGRSGELFF. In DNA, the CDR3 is TGTGCTAGCAGCCTGGGAAGGTCCGGGGAGCTGTTTTTT.

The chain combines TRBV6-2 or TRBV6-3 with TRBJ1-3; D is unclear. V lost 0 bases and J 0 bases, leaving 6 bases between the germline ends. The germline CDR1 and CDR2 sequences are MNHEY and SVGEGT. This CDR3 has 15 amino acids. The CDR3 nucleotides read TGTGCCAGCAGTTACTCGACTCTCTCTGGAAACACCATATATTTT. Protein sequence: CASSYSTLSGNTIYF.

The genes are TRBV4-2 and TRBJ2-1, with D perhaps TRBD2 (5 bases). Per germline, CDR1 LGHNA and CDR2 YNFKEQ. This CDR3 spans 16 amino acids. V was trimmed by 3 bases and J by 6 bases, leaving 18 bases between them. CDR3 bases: TGTGCCAGCAGCCATCCCATGGAACTAGAGGGCAATGAGCAGTTCTTC. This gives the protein CASSHPMELEGNEQFF.

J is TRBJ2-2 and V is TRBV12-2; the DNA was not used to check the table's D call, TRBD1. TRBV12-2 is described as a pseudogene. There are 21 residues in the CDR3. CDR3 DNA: TGTGCAAGTCGCTTACCGGACCCGGGACAGGGGCCCTTCGCGAACACCGGGGAGCTGTTTTTT. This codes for CASRLPDPGQGPFANTGELFF.

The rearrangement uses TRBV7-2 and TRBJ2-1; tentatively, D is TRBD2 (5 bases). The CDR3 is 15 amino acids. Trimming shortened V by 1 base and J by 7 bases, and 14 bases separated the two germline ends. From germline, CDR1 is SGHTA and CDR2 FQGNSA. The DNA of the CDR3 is TGTGCCAGCAGCTTAGAGCTAGAGGGCTTGAATGAGCAGTTCTTC. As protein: CASSLELEGLNEQFF.

The CDR3 region is CASSPRQGTGELFF. The CDR3 DNA is TGTGCCAGCAGTCCTCGACAGGGCACCGGGGAGCTGTTTTTT. The chain links TRBV27 to TRBJ2-2, with 7 bases lining up with TRBD1. This CDR3 is 14 amino acids long. V lost 5 bases to trimming and J lost 4 bases; unmatched junction nucleotides: 4. Germline CDR1 and CDR2: MNHEY and SMNVEV (reference sequence).

The CDR3: CASSPAGSETQYF. In DNA form, the CDR3 reads TGTGCCAGCAGCCCAGCAGGGTCAGAGACCCAGTACTTC. The gene calls are TRBV7-3 and TRBJ2-5; D possibly corresponds to TRBD1 (5 bases). The CDR3 totals 13 residues. Trimming removed 5 bases from V and 4 bases from J, with 11 bases in between. Germline V gene sequence: CDR1 SGHTA, CDR2 FQGTGA.

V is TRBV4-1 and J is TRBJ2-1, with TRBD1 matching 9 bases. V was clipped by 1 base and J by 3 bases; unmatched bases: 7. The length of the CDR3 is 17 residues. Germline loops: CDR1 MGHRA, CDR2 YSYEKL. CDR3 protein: CASSQGRTGVSYNEQFF. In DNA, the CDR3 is TGCGCCAGCAGCCAAGGGCGGACAGGGGTGAGCTACAATGAGCAGTTCTTC.

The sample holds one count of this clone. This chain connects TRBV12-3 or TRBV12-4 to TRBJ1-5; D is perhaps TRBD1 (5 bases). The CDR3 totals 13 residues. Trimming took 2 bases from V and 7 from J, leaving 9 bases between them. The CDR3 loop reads CASSLYGDQPQHF. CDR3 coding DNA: TGTGCCAGCAGTTTATATGGGGACCAGCCCCAGCATTTT.

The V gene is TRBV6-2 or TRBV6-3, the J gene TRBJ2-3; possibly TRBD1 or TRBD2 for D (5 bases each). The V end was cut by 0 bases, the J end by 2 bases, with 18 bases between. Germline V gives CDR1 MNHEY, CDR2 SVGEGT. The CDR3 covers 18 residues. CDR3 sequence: CASSYSMGRAPYTDTQYF. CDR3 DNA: TGTGCCAGCAGTTACTCGATGGGGCGGGCCCCGTACACAGATACGCAGTATTTT.

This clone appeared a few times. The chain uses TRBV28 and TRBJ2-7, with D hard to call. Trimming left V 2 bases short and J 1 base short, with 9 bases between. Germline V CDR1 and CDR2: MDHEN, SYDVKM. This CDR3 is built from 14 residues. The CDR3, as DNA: TGTGCCAGCAGTTTAGAAGGCACTTCCTACGAGCAGTACTTC. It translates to CASSLEGTSYEQYF.

The CDR3 region has the DNA TGTGCCAGCAGTTCCGGGACAGGGGGCAATACGCAGTATTTT. The encoded protein is CASSSGTGGNTQYF. This sequence joins TRBV27 and TRBJ2-3; TRBD1 matches 12 bases. Per the germline V gene, CDR1 is MNHEY and CDR2 is SMNVEV (reference sequence). V lost 4 bases and J lost 7; bases outside the gene matches: 3. CDR3 length: 14 amino acids.

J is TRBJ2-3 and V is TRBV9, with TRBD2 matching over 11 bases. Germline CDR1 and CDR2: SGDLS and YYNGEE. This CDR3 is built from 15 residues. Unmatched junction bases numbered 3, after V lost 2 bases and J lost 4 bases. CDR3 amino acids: CASSVSGGASDTQYF. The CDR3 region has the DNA TGTGCCAGCAGCGTTAGCGGGGGGGCATCAGATACGCAGTATTTT. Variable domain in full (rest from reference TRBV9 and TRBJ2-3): DSGVTQTPKHLITATGQRVTLRCSPRSGDLSVYWYQQSLDQGLQFLIQYYNGEERAKGNILERFSAQQFPDLHSELNLSSLELGDSALYFCASSVSGGASDTQYFGPGTRLTVL.

CDR3 protein: CASRSGREGNSYEQYF. The CDR3 DNA reads TGTGCCAGCAGATCGGGGAGGGAGGGTAATTCCTACGAGCAGTACTTC. This rearrangement joins TRBV28 to TRBJ2-7; 7 bases align to TRBD2. Unmatched junction bases numbered 12, after V lost 6 bases and J lost 1 base. Germline-derived CDR1 and CDR2 are MDHEN and SYDVKM. The CDR3 has 16 amino acids.

In DNA, the CDR3 is TGTGCCAGCAGTACCGACAGGGGTAAAAATGAGCAGTTCTTC. It specifies CASSTDRGKNEQFF. J is TRBJ2-1 and V is TRBV11-3; 8 bases match TRBD1. Germline CDR1 and CDR2: SGHNT and YENEEA. The CDR3 contains 14 residues. With 6 bases clipped from V and 7 bases from J, the junction kept 8 bases outside the gene matches.

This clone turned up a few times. Here the CDR3 DNA reads TGTGCCAGCAGCTTCAGGGTCGGACTCGCAACTGGCTACACCTTC. This encodes CASSFRVGLATGYTF. This chain uses TRBV5-6 with TRBJ1-2; possible D gene TRBD1, 5 bases. The CDR3 totals 15 residues. V was clipped by 2 bases and J by 7 bases, with 18 bases between them. CDR1 and CDR2 (germline): SGHDT, YYEEEE.

Here the CDR3 DNA reads TGTGCCAGCAGTTACTCGACAGAGCAGTACTTC. Translated, it gives CASSYSTEQYF. This chain connects TRBV6-5 to TRBJ2-7, with D hard to call. Trimming cost V 0 bases and J 7 bases, with 4 bases left between them. Germline lookup yields CDR1 MNHEY and CDR2 SVGAGI. The CDR3 runs 11 residues.

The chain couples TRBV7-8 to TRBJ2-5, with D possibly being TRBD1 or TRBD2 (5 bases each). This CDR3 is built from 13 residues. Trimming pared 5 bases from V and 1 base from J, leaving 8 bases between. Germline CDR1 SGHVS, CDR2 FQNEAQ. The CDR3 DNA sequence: TGTGCCAGCAGCGGGGGATTCCAAGAGACCCAGTACTTC. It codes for CASSGGFQETQYF. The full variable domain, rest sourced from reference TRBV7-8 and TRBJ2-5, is GAGVSQSPRYKVAKRGQDVALRCDPISGHVSLFWYQQALGQGPEFLTYFQNEAQLDKSGLPSDRFFAERPEGSVSTLKIQRTQQEDSAVYLCASSGGFQETQYFGPGTRLLVL.

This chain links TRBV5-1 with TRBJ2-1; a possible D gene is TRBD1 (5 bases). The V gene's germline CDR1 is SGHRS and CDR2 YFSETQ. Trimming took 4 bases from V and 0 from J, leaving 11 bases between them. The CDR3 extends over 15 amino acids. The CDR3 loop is CASSPDRSSYNEQFF. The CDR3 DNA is TGCGCCAGCAGCCCTGACAGAAGCTCCTACAATGAGCAGTTCTTC.

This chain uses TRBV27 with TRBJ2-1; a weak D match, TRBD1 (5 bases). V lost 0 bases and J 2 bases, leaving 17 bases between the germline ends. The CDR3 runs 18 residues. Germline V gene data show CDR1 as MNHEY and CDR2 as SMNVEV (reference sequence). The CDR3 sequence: CASSLSGLQVLTYNEQFF. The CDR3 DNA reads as TGTGCCAGCAGTTTATCAGGTTTACAGGTGCTCACCTACAATGAGCAGTTCTTC.

The CDR3 DNA sequence: TGTGCCAGCAGTTCTGCGTCTTATAAGTACTTC. Its protein product is CASSSASYKYF. V gene TRBV28 combines with J gene TRBJ2-7; D remains unclear. V lost 4 bases and J 11 bases, leaving 12 bases between the germline ends. The CDR3 is 11 residues long. Germline CDR1 MDHEN, CDR2 SYDVKM.